These 2 T cell receptor beta chains were sequenced from one sample in a study of T cell responses to AZD1222 COVID-19 vaccine. Produced via immunoSEQ multiplex PCR; TCRdb's table is partial and in-frame only. This table has more than 150,000 clones, approximately 92% appearing once. The sample consisted of peripheral blood, taken on day 0 of AZD1222 vaccination. Receptors originate from an adult in good health.

The gene calls are TRBV5-6 and TRBJ1-4; D not resolved. The germline V gene encodes CDR1 SGHDT and CDR2 YYEEEE. This CDR3 has 14 residues. V was pared by 0 bases and J by 4 bases, with 7 bases between. CDR3 DNA sequence: TGTGCCAGCAGCTTGGGAGGAGATAATGAAAAACTGTTTTTT. This gives the protein CASSLGGDNEKLFF.

The CDR3, as DNA: TGTGCCAGCAGCTCCCGGGACACCCCGTGGTATGGCTACACCTTC. Protein: CASSSRDTPWYGYTF. The chain links TRBV5-6 to TRBJ1-2; tentatively, D is TRBD1 (6 bases). Germline loops: CDR1 SGHDT, CDR2 YYEEEE. The CDR3 consists of 15 residues. The V gene lost 3 bases and the J gene lost 5 bases, with 17 bases spanning the gap.